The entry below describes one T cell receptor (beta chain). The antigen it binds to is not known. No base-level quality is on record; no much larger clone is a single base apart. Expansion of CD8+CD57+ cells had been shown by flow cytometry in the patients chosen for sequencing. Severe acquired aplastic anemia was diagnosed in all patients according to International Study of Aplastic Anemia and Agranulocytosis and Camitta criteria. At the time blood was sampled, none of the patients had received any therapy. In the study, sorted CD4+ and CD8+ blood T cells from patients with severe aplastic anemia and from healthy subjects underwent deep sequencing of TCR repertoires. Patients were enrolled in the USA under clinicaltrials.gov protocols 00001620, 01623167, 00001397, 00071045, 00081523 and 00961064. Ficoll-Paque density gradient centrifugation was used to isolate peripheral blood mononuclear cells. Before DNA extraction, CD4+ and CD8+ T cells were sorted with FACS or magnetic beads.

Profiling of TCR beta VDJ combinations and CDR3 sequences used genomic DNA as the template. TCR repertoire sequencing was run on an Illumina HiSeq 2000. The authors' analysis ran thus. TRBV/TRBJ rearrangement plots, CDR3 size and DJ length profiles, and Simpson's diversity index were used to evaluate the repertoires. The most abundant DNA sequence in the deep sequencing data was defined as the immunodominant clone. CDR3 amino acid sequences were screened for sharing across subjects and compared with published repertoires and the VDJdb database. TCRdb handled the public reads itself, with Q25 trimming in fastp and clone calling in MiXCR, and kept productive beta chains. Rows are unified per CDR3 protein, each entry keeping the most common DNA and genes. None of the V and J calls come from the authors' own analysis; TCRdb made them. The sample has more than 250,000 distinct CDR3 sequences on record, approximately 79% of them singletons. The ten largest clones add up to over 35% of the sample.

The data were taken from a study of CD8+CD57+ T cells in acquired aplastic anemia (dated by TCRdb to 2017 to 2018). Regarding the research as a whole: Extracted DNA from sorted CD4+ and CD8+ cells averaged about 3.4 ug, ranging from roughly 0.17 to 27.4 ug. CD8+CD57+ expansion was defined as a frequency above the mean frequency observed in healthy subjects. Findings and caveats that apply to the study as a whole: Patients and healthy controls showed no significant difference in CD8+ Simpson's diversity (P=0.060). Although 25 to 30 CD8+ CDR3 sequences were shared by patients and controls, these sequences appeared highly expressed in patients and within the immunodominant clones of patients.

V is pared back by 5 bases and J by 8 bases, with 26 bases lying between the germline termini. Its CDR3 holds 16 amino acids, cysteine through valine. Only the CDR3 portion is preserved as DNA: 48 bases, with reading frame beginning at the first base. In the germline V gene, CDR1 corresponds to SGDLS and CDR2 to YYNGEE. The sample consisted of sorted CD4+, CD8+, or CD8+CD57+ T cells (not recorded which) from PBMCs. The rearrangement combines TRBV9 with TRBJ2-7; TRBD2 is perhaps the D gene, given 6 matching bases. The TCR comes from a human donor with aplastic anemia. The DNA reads TGTGCCAGCAGGGCACCGGACTATCCGCACCTGGCCAAGCAGTACGTC. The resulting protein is CASRAPDYPHLAKQYV.